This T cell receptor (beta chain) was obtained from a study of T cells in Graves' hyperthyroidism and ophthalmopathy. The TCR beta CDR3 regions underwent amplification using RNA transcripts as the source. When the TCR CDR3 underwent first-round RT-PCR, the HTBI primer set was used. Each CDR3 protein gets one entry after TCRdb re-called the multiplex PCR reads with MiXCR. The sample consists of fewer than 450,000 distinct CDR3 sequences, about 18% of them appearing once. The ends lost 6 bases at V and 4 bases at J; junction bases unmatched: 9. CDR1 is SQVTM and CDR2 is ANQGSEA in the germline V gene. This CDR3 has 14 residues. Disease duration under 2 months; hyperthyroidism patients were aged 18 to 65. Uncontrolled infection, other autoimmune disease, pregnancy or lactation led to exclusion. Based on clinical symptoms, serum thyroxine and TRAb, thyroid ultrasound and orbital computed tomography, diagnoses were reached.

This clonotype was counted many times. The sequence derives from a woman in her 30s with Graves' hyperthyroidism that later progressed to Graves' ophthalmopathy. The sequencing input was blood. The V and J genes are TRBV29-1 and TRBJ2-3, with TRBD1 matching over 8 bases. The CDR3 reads CSVTGTGPADTQYF. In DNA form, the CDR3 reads TGCAGCGTCACCGGGACAGGCCCCGCAGATACGCAGTATTTT.